A single sample is the source of the 11 T cell receptor beta chains below, sequenced in a study of blood T cell repertoires in COVID-19. Here immunoSEQ multiplex PCR was the method, and the copy in TCRdb shows in-frame clones only, minus some. The table records roughly 80,000 clones, around 88% of them present only once. The specimen sequenced was peripheral blood. All receptors derive from a woman of 80 years or more with active or convalescent COVID-19.

This sequence joins TRBV28 and TRBJ1-5; no firm D call. Germline V lookup: CDR1 MDHEN, CDR2 SYDVKM. Trimming removed 4 bases from V and 2 bases from J, with 21 bases in between. There are 18 residues in the CDR3. This CDR3 is CASSSRGYRFSGNQPQHF. The CDR3 region has the DNA TGTGCCAGCAGTTCCCGGGGATACCGGTTTTCCGGCAATCAGCCCCAGCATTTT.

This sequence joins TRBV4-1 and TRBJ2-1, with D perhaps matching TRBD2 (6 bases). Germline lookup yields CDR1 MGHRA and CDR2 YSYEKL. Trimming shortened V by 4 bases and J by 6 bases, and 16 bases separated the two germline ends. The CDR3 consists of 15 residues. CDR3 loop: CASSPAGGEINEQFF. The DNA of the CDR3 is TGCGCCAGCAGCCCCGCCGGCGGGGAGATCAATGAGCAGTTCTTC.

CDR3 DNA: TGTGCCACCAGTGGTCGGACAGGGGCGTATGGCTACACCTTC. It translates to CATSGRTGAYGYTF. The chain employs TRBV24-1 and TRBJ1-2; the match to TRBD1 covers 9 bases. The CDR3 runs 14 residues. The V segment lost 5 bases and the J segment 5 bases; nucleotides outside the gene matches: 5. The V gene's germline CDR1 is KGHDR and CDR2 SFDVKD.

This chain links TRBV4-3 with TRBJ1-1; D unresolved. CDR3 size: 15 residues. Germline CDR1 reads LGHNA; CDR2 reads YSLEER. Between the trimmed V and J ends, which lost 0 bases and 10 bases, there was a span of 18 bases. The CDR3 region has the DNA TGCGCCAGCAGCCAAGATAGTGGCCCGAGGCGAGTAGCTTTCTTT. Translation gives CASSQDSGPRRVAFF.

This chain joins TRBV11-2 and TRBJ2-2; no firm D call. With 5 bases removed from V and 5 bases from J, the gap between germline ends came to 12 bases. The CDR3 contains 14 residues. Germline values: CDR1 SGHAT, CDR2 FQNNGV. CDR3 protein: CASSGGPATGELFF. CDR3 in DNA: TGTGCCAGCAGCGGCGGTCCTGCGACCGGGGAGCTGTTTTTT.

The CDR3, as DNA: TGTGCCAGCAGTGAAGGACTCCAGACTTACAATGAGCAGTTCTTC. It yields the protein CASSEGLQTYNEQFF. J is TRBJ2-1 and V is TRBV6-1; D is uncertain. Per the germline V gene, CDR1 is MNHNS and CDR2 is SASEGT. Trimming cost V 1 base and J 4 bases, with 11 bases left between them. The CDR3 length is 15 residues.

The chain links TRBV5-4 to TRBJ2-3, with D maybe TRBD2 (5 bases). Germline V gene lookup returns CDR1 SGHNT and CDR2 YYREEE (reference sequence). Trimming took 4 bases from V and 2 from J, leaving 14 bases between them. This CDR3 has 15 amino acids. CDR3 nucleotides: TGTGCCAGCAGCCCCGGGATTCCCCACACAGATACGCAGTATTTT. Amino acids: CASSPGIPHTDTQYF. Filled out from reference TRBV5-4 and TRBJ2-3, the complete variable domain reads ETGVTQSPTHLIKTRGQQVTLRCSSQSGHNTVSWYQQALGQGPQFIFQYYREEENGRGNFPPRFSGLQFPNYSSELNVNALELDDSALYLCASSPGIPHTDTQYFGPGTRLTVL.

The gene calls are TRBV6-2 or TRBV6-3 and TRBJ2-2; the match to TRBD2 covers 12 bases. The CDR3 has 17 amino acids. Germline trimming cut 0 bases from V and 4 bases from J; bases unmatched to any gene: 3. Germline V CDR1 and CDR2: MNHEY, SVGEGT. The DNA for the CDR3 is TGTGCCAGCAGTTACTCCCTAGCGGGAGGGGTCACCGGGGAGCTGTTTTTT. Protein sequence: CASSYSLAGGVTGELFF.

The chain recombines TRBV25-1 with TRBJ2-7; 9 bases are a match to TRBD1. Germline V CDR1 and CDR2: MGHDK, SYGVNS. The CDR3 spans 14 residues. After removal of 6 bases from V and 3 bases from J, the junction contained 6 bases not matched to a gene. The CDR3 region has the DNA TGTGCCAGCAGAGAACAGGGGGCGGGCTACGAGCAGTACTTC. It encodes CASREQGAGYEQYF.

The rearrangement uses TRBV4-1 and TRBJ2-5, with 7 bases fitting TRBD1. Germline V CDR1 and CDR2: MGHRA, YSYEKL. Germline trimming cut 3 bases from V and 1 base from J; bases unmatched to any gene: 5. CDR3 length: 15 amino acids. The chain's CDR3 is CASSQPRDSQETQYF. The CDR3 DNA reads TGCGCCAGCAGCCAGCCGAGGGACAGCCAAGAGACCCAGTACTTC.

The chain carries TRBV5-4 and TRBJ2-1; TRBD2 might be the D (7 bases). Germline CDR1 is SGHNT and CDR2 is YYREEE (reference sequence). CDR3 length equals 16 residues. Trimming took off 5 bases at V and 0 bases at J, with 15 bases between the two ends. In nucleotides, the CDR3 is TGTGCCAGCAGTTTAGGGGGGGGGAGCTCCTACAATGAGCAGTTCTTC. As protein: CASSLGGGSSYNEQFF.